The 5 T cell receptor beta chains reported below all come from one sample, sequenced in a study of T-cell memory formation after mild COVID-19. Via MiXCR, TCRdb re-called the 5' RACE reads, giving one row per CDR3 protein. The sample includes 30,000 to 45,000 distinct CDR3 sequences, more than 9.5% of them seen just once. The sequenced material came from PBMCs or a T cell subset sorted from them (not recorded which). The receptors were sampled from a man between 18 and 35 years old who had mild COVID-19 (a few samples of this study predate the infection). Cell type and time point are not known.

This clonotype was seen at least ten times. The genes are TRBV7-3 and TRBJ1-1; D perhaps matches TRBD1 (6 bases). The CDR3 is made up of 14 amino acids. CDR1 is SGHTA and CDR2 is FQGTGA in the germline V gene. V was shortened by 1 base and J by 5 bases, with 11 bases between the two germline ends. CDR3 nucleotides: TGTGCCAGCAGCTTAAACCAGGGGATGACTGAAGCTTTCTTT. Translation: CASSLNQGMTEAFF.

The chain combines TRBV7-2 with TRBJ2-2, with D possibly matching TRBD1 (5 bases). Germline assignment: CDR1 SGHTA and CDR2 FQGNSA. CDR3 length: 14 residues. V was shortened by 1 base and J by 9 bases, with 12 bases between the two germline ends. The DNA for the CDR3 is TGTGCCAGCAGCTTAGGGGCAGGGAATCGGGAGCTGTTTTTT. It codes for CASSLGAGNRELFF.

Ten or more counts support this clonotype. The J gene is TRBJ2-7, the V gene TRBV18; a weak D match, TRBD2 (5 bases). Deletions cut 3 bases from V and 6 bases from J, with 9 bases between. Per germline, CDR1 KGHSH and CDR2 LQKENI. This CDR3 contains 12 residues. CDR3 sequence: CASSPDRGEQYV. The DNA for the CDR3 is TGTGCCAGCTCACCGGACCGGGGCGAGCAGTACGTC.

This clonotype appeared many times. The V gene is TRBV5-1, the J gene TRBJ1-4, with a weak D call TRBD1 (6 bases). V was shortened by 1 base and J by 5 bases, with 6 bases between the two germline ends. This CDR3 spans 13 amino acids. Germline CDR1 SGHRS, CDR2 YFSETQ. CDR3 nucleotides: TGCGCCAGCAGCTTGACAGGGAATGAAAAACTGTTTTTT. As protein: CASSLTGNEKLFF.

This clonotype was observed at least ten times. The rearrangement links TRBV5-1 to TRBJ2-6, with D unclear. This CDR3 contains 16 residues. Looked up from germline, CDR1 is SGHRS and CDR2 is YFSETQ. Trimming cost V 5 bases and J 1 base, with 13 bases left between them. This CDR3 reads CASRGSFLSGANVLTF. The DNA for the CDR3 is TGCGCCAGCAGGGGCAGTTTTTTATCTGGGGCCAACGTCCTGACTTTC.